A single sample is the source of the 13 T cell receptor beta chains below, sequenced in a study of regulatory T cells in long-lasting Graves disease. According to the study, TCR beta libraries were built with iRepertoire HTBI primers and CDR3-region Arm-PCR. TCRdb fed the multiplex PCR reads into MiXCR, producing one record per CDR3 protein. Among 350,000 to 400,000 distinct CDR3 sequences listed, around a sixth were seen once. Time point specified: newly diagnosed GD, antithyroid drugs for less than 3 months. Making the TCR library involved RNA that had been extracted from PBMCs. The sample consisted of peripheral blood mononuclear cells (PBMCs), taken at new diagnosis, from a patient treated with antithyroid drugs. The origin of the receptors is a female donor with Graves disease.

This chain connects TRBV19 to TRBJ1-5, with D maybe TRBD1 (5 bases). Germline-derived CDR1 and CDR2 are LNHDA and SQIVND (reference sequence). Deletions cut 2 bases from V and 5 bases from J, with 13 bases between. CDR3 size: 15 residues. The CDR3 reads CASSIPRQPYQPQHF. CDR3 sequence (DNA): TGTGCCAGTAGTATACCGAGACAGCCGTATCAGCCCCAGCATTTT.

This clonotype was counted ten times or more. The rearrangement joins TRBV6-2 or TRBV6-3 to TRBJ2-7, with D perhaps given as TRBD1 or TRBD2 (5 bases each). The CDR3 sequence is 16 residues long. Germline V gene lookup returns CDR1 MNHEY and CDR2 SVGEGT. The germline V and J ends were trimmed by 5 bases and 3 bases, with 20 bases remaining between them. Here the CDR3 DNA reads TGTGCCAGCAGTACACCGCGCGCCGGGACCCACTACGAGCAGTACTTC. Translation gives CASSTPRAGTHYEQYF.

This sequence joins TRBV11-2 and TRBJ1-1; D is undetermined. Germline loops: CDR1 SGHAT, CDR2 FQNNGV. Trimming cost V 3 bases and J 1 base, with 9 bases left between them. This CDR3 has 14 residues. The CDR3 protein is CASSLRARNTEAFF. The CDR3 coding sequence is TGTGCCAGCAGCTTGAGGGCCCGGAACACTGAAGCTTTCTTT.

V and J are TRBV7-8 and TRBJ2-2; 7 positions agree with TRBD1. The germline V gene has CDR1 SGHVS and CDR2 FQNEAQ. Trimming removed 8 bases from V and 3 bases from J; junction bases left unmatched: 3. The CDR3 length is 13 residues. The CDR3 sequence is CASQQGDTGELFF. CDR3 bases: TGTGCCAGCCAGCAGGGGGACACCGGGGAGCTGTTTTTT.

This clonotype was observed many times. This chain joins TRBV6-1 and TRBJ1-4; 10 positions agree with TRBD1. CDR3 length equals 17 residues. The J segment lost 6 bases and the V segment lost 5 bases, leaving 12 bases of the junction unmatched. CDR1 MNHNS and CDR2 SASEGT come from the germline V gene. The CDR3: CASSHRDRGSNYEKLFF. The CDR3 DNA is TGTGCCAGCAGTCACCGGGACAGGGGATCGAATTATGAAAAACTGTTTTTT.

At least ten counts were recorded for this clonotype. The chain is built from TRBV5-1 and TRBJ1-1; perhaps TRBD1 as D (5 bases). This CDR3 contains 15 residues. Trimming left V 2 bases short and J 0 bases short, with 11 bases between. From germline, CDR1 is SGHRS and CDR2 YFSETQ. This chain's CDR3 is CASSFEGPMNTEAFF. The CDR3, as DNA: TGCGCCAGCAGCTTCGAGGGACCAATGAACACTGAAGCTTTCTTT.

There are many counts of this clonotype. CDR3 in amino acids: CAWRPSAGTSGHNEQFF. The CDR3 DNA reads TGTGCCTGGAGACCCTCTGCCGGGACTAGCGGACACAATGAGCAGTTCTTC. V usage is TRBV30 and J usage is TRBJ2-1; 11 nucleotides agree with TRBD2. Per the germline V gene, CDR1 is GTSNPN and CDR2 is SVGIG (reference sequence). V trimming: 3 bases; J trimming: 5 bases; junction bases outside the gene matches: 12. The CDR3 consists of 17 residues.

This clonotype was counted only a few times. The rearrangement joins TRBV2 to TRBJ1-6; D gene ambiguous. In germline, CDR1 is SNHLY, CDR2 FYNNEI. Between the trimmed V and J ends, which lost 6 bases and 9 bases, there was a span of 9 bases. The CDR3 has 12 amino acids. The DNA of the CDR3 is TGTGCCAGCAGCCCGGAGGGTTCACCCCTCCACTTT. Protein: CASSPEGSPLHF.

This clonotype was detected only a few times. V gene TRBV9 combines with J gene TRBJ2-5; no clear D gene. V was clipped by 3 bases and J by 1 base, with 13 bases between them. Germline V gives CDR1 SGDLS, CDR2 YYNGEE. The CDR3 has 15 residues. In nucleotides, the CDR3 is TGTGCCAGCAGCGCTCAACCGGGTCCCCAAGAGACCCAGTACTTC. Translating gives CASSAQPGPQETQYF.

The gene calls are TRBV12-3 or TRBV12-4 and TRBJ2-5; D uncertain. The CDR3 consists of 14 residues. V shed 5 bases and J shed 4 bases, with 14 bases lying between them. CDR3 in amino acids: CASSGSRWVETQYF. The CDR3 DNA reads TGTGCCAGCAGTGGATCCAGATGGGTAGAGACCCAGTACTTC.

The CDR3 loop is CASSSRPGDEQFF. In DNA, the CDR3 is TGCGCCAGCAGCTCCCGACCAGGCGATGAGCAGTTCTTC. The rearrangement links TRBV5-1 to TRBJ2-1, with D hard to call. Trimming took off 3 bases at V and 8 bases at J, with 12 bases between the two ends. Germline V gene lookup returns CDR1 SGHRS and CDR2 YFSETQ. The CDR3 consists of 13 residues.

This clonotype was observed a few times. This chain connects TRBV12-3 or TRBV12-4 to TRBJ1-1, with D perhaps TRBD1 (5 bases). Trimming shortened V by 5 bases and J by 4 bases, and 11 bases separated the two germline ends. The CDR3 has 13 amino acids. The CDR3 reads CASSRGWGTEAFF. In DNA form, the CDR3 reads TGTGCCAGCAGTCGGGGGTGGGGCACTGAAGCTTTCTTT.

This clonotype was picked up many times. This chain joins TRBV2 and TRBJ2-2; 7 nucleotides align to TRBD1. The germline V gene encodes CDR1 SNHLY and CDR2 FYNNEI. The CDR3 loop spans 15 amino acids. V gave up 8 bases and J gave up 4 bases; unmatched junction bases: 10. For the CDR3, the DNA is TGTGCCAGCTCACGGACAGGTTATAGCACCGGGGAGCTGTTTTTT. It codes for CASSRTGYSTGELFF.